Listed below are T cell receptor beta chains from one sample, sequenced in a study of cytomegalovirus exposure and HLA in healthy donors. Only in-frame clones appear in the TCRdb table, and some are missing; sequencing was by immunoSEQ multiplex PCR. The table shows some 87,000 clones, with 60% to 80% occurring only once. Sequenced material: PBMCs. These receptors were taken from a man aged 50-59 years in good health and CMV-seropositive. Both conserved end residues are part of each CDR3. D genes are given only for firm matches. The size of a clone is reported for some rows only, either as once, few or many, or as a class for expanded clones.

TGTGCCAGCAGCTCTACTGACGGGGGGGCTTCTCACACAGATACGCAGTATTTT,CASSSTDGGASHTDTQYF,once,TRBV7-9,TRBJ2-3,TRBD2
TGCGCCAGCAGCCTGAACGGGGGTGGCAAAAACATTCAGTACTTC,CASSLNGGGKNIQYF,-,TRBV5-1,TRBJ2-4,-
TGTGCCATCAGTGAGTTAGGAGTTCCTACAGGCTACACCTTC,CAISELGVPTGYTF,-,TRBV10-3,TRBJ1-2,-
TGTGCCAGCAGCCTTGCAGGGGTAGCAGGAAACACCATATATTTT,CASSLAGVAGNTIYF,-,TRBV7-9,TRBJ1-3,-
TGCGCCAGCAGCTTGGCCTTAGGACAGGGAAACACCATATATTTT,CASSLALGQGNTIYF,-,TRBV5-1,TRBJ1-3,-
TGTGCCATCAGGACGCTAGGCAGCAGCACAGATACGCAGTATTTT,CAIRTLGSSTDTQYF,-,TRBV10-3,TRBJ2-3,-
TGTGCCAGCAGCTTCCCTCCTCGCTCCCAAGATAGTAGCAATCAGCCCCAGCATTTT,CASSFPPRSQDSSNQPQHF,-,TRBV12-1,TRBJ1-5,-
TGTGCCAGCAGACGGGGGTCGGCTGGGGCCAACGTCCTGACTTTC,CASRRGSAGANVLTF,-,TRBV6-5,TRBJ2-6,-
TGTGCTAGTGGTTTGGACCGAGCACCCCTCCACTTT,CASGLDRAPLHF,-,TRBV12-5,TRBJ1-6,-
TGTGCCAGTAGTATCCAGGGGGCGCAGGAAAAACTGTTTTTT,CASSIQGAQEKLFF,-,TRBV19,TRBJ1-4,TRBD1
TGTGCCAGCAGCGATCCACGGGGGGCGCGGAACACCGGGGAGCTGTTTTTT,CASSDPRGARNTGELFF,-,TRBV7-9,TRBJ2-2,-
TGCGCCAGCAGCTTGGGGGGCGCGGCTGGGGACACTGAAGCTTTCTTT,CASSLGGAAGDTEAFF,once,TRBV5-1,TRBJ1-1,-
TGCGCCAGCAGCGACAGGGTCACAGATACGCAGTATTTT,CASSDRVTDTQYF,-,TRBV5-1,TRBJ2-3,TRBD1
TGTGCCAGCAGCACTAGCGAACGGCGCACAGATACGCAGTATTTT,CASSTSERRTDTQYF,-,TRBV28,TRBJ2-3,TRBD2
TGTGCCAGCAGTGAAGCCCTGGGGACAGGGCCAGCCGGGGAGCTGTTTTTT,CASSEALGTGPAGELFF,-,TRBV6-1,TRBJ2-2,TRBD1
TGTGCCAGCAGCTTAGAGTGGACTAGCGGGGGGAAAAACTTGAACACCGGGGAGCTGTTTTTT,CASSLEWTSGGKNLNTGELFF,few,TRBV7-6,TRBJ2-2,TRBD2
TGTGCCAGCAGCTTAGGACAGGGTCGTTTGCCCCAGCATTTT,CASSLGQGRLPQHF,once,TRBV5-6,TRBJ1-5,TRBD1
TGCGCCAGCAGCTTGGAGAGACAGGCAATAAACACTGAAGCTTTCTTT,CASSLERQAINTEAFF,once,TRBV5-1,TRBJ1-1,-